Described below is a single T cell receptor (beta chain) sequence and its context. At deep level, the assay was performed. Repertoires were generated with immunoSEQ multiplex PCR, while TCRdb's copy carries only in-frame clones and drops some. The profile covers approximately 530,000 clones, with roughly 95% appearing a single time and nearly 0.065% taken by the ten largest. This sample is drawn from a study of shared clonotypes between healthy human individuals. Sequencing was carried out using naive CD4+ T cells sorted from blood. Subset of the sample: CD45RA+ positively selected. This receptor was taken from a woman between 25 and 40 years old in good health.

The CDR3 region has the DNA TGTGCCAGCAGCCCGAGCGGGAGCTCCTACAATGAGCAGTTCTTC. Translated: CASSPSGSSYNEQFF. The V call is TRBV11-2, the J call TRBJ2-1, with 8 bases matching TRBD2. Germline-derived CDR1 and CDR2 are SGHAT and FQNNGV. The CDR3 runs 15 residues. V lost 5 bases to trimming and J lost 0 bases; unmatched junction nucleotides: 3.